This T cell receptor (beta chain) was sequenced in a study of Ad26.COV2.S vaccination and SARS-CoV-2 variants. The CDR3 is 13 residues long. V lost 1 base and J lost 1, with 5 bases in between. Germline V lookup: CDR1 SGHNT, CDR2 YYREEE (reference sequence). Indicated treatment: roughly 19 received Ad26.COV2.S at low or high dose, single or two shots; several received placebo; per-sample allocation not given. All samples were drawn on day 63, counting from the first vaccine or placebo injection. The repertoire was sequenced with immunoSEQ multiplex PCR; TCRdb's copy has only in-frame clones and lacks some. The sample carries roughly 400,000 clones, around 93% recorded once.

The source was peripheral blood, collected in a trial of Ad26.COV2.S vaccine versus placebo. The chain couples TRBV5-4 to TRBJ1-1; D unresolved. The TCR was taken from a person between 18 and 60 years old who received the Ad26.COV2.S COVID-19 vaccine or a placebo. CDR3 in DNA: TGTGCCAGCAGCTTGTGGGGGAACACTGAAGCTTTCTTT. Its translation: CASSLWGNTEAFF.